Each of the 10 T cell receptor beta chains below was sequenced from the same sample in a study of technical replicates of blood from several donors. Sequencing was performed with immunoSEQ multiplex PCR; in TCRdb, only in-frame clones are kept and a portion is missing. The data show roughly 85,000 clones, about 94% seen once. The material sequenced was T cells isolated from PBMCs. Receptors were obtained from a human donor in good health.

This clone came up a few times. The rearrangement links TRBV2 to TRBJ2-5, with 8 bases that match TRBD2. The junction had 12 bases not matched to a gene; V was cut back by 7 bases and J by 5 bases. Germline V gives CDR1 SNHLY, CDR2 FYNNEI. The CDR3 is 15 amino acids. CDR3 amino acids: CASNPDGGGRETQYF. The DNA of the CDR3 is TGTGCCAGCAACCCTGACGGGGGGGGCCGCGAGACCCAGTACTTC.

The gene calls are TRBV5-1 and TRBJ2-7, with 10 bases aligning to TRBD2. The CDR3 totals 15 residues. Germline loops: CDR1 SGHRS, CDR2 YFSETQ. The junction had 7 bases not matched to a gene; V was cut back by 4 bases and J by 3 bases. This CDR3 reads CASSLRTSGYYEQYF. As DNA, the CDR3 is TGCGCCAGCAGCCTCCGGACTAGCGGATACTACGAGCAGTACTTC.

This clone was counted only a few times. This chain links TRBV6-1 with TRBJ2-4; 9 nucleotides line up with TRBD1. The V gene's germline CDR1 is MNHNS and CDR2 SASEGT. J lost 8 bases, V lost 6 bases, and 5 bases had no gene match. This CDR3 contains 13 residues. CDR3 sequence (DNA): TGTGCCAGCAGCACGGACAGGGGTGACATTCAGTACTTC. It codes for CASSTDRGDIQYF.

This chain joins TRBV19 and TRBJ1-4; the match to TRBD1 covers 10 bases. The V gene end was trimmed by 0 bases and the J gene end by 12 bases; junction bases not matched to a gene: 1. CDR3 length: 13 amino acids. Germline V gene data show CDR1 as LNHDA and CDR2 as SQIVND (reference sequence). CDR3 loop: CASSIEGTGELFF. The CDR3, as DNA: TGTGCCAGTAGTATAGAGGGGACAGGGGAACTGTTTTTT.

The chain carries TRBV7-2 and TRBJ1-6; 8 nucleotides agree with TRBD1. CDR1 SGHTA and CDR2 FQGNSA come from the germline V gene. Trimming took 5 bases from V and 8 from J; bases not matched to a gene: 5. The CDR3 runs to 14 residues. The CDR3, as DNA: TGTGCCAGCAGCCAGCAGGGGGCGGATTCACCCCTCCACTTT. Its translation: CASSQQGADSPLHF.

This sequence joins TRBV29-1 and TRBJ2-1; 8 nucleotides match TRBD1. Germline CDR1 and CDR2: SQVTM and ANQGSEA. The CDR3 length is 14 residues. V lost 7 bases and J lost 0; bases outside the gene matches: 5. The CDR3 nucleotides read TGCAGCGCCCGGGACAGGAGCTCCTACAATGAGCAGTTCTTC. Protein product: CSARDRSSYNEQFF.

This chain links TRBV19 with TRBJ2-4; 7 positions match TRBD1. Germline trimming cut 4 bases from V and 6 bases from J; bases unmatched to any gene: 3. Germline V gene sequence: CDR1 LNHDA, CDR2 SQIVND (reference sequence). This CDR3 region has 13 residues. CDR3 sequence reads: CASSRDRVNIQYF. CDR3 DNA: TGTGCCAGTAGTAGGGACAGAGTAAACATTCAGTACTTC.

The chain recombines TRBV28 with TRBJ2-7; TRBD2 matches at 10 bases. Germline CDR1 is MDHEN and CDR2 is SYDVKM. V lost 3 bases, J lost 3 bases, and 14 bases stayed unmatched. The CDR3 length is 18 residues. The CDR3 region has the DNA TGTGCCAGCAGTTTCCCCTTCCGGGGACTAGCGTTGGACTACGAGCAGTACTTC. Its translation: CASSFPFRGLALDYEQYF.

The V and J genes are TRBV4-1 and TRBJ1-4; no reliable D call. The V and J ends lost 1 base and 8 bases respectively, with 8 bases between them. The CDR3 length is 13 residues. CDR1 and CDR2 from the germline V gene are MGHRA and YSYEKL. The CDR3 sequence is CASSQGRNEKLFF. For the CDR3, the DNA is TGCGCCAGCAGCCAAGGGAGGAACGAAAAACTGTTTTTT.

The rearrangement uses TRBV5-8 and TRBJ2-7; weak D call: TRBD2 (6 bases). The germline V gene has CDR1 SGHTS and CDR2 YDEGEE. Trimming stripped 5 bases from V and 1 base from J, with 13 bases between. This CDR3 spans 14 amino acids. This CDR3 is CASSFLAVSYEQYF. CDR3 nucleotide sequence: TGTGCCAGCAGTTTTTTAGCGGTATCCTACGAGCAGTACTTC. Based on the CDR3 plus reference TRBV5-8 and TRBJ2-7, the full variable domain is EAGVTQSPTHLIKTRGQQATLRCSPISGHTSVYWYQQALGLGLQFLLWYDEGEERNRGNFPPRFSGRQFPNYSSELNVNALELEDSALYLCASSFLAVSYEQYFGPGTRLTVT.